The source of this T cell receptor beta chain is a study of cytomegalovirus exposure and HLA in healthy donors. Both 60 Vbeta primers and 13 Jbeta primers went into the PCR. Method: immunoSEQ multiplex PCR; TCRdb's copy keeps in-frame clones and lacks some. This table holds more than 100,000 clones, 60% to 85% found once. The V end was cut by 7 bases, the J end by 1 base, with 10 bases between. The CDR3 is 14 amino acids. From germline, CDR1 is SNHLY and CDR2 FYNNEI. The receptor's source is a female donor in good health and CMV-seropositive. The sample comprised PBMCs. This chain uses TRBV2 with TRBJ2-2, with D possibly being TRBD2 (5 bases). CDR3 protein: CASTRTENTGELFF. CDR3 sequence (DNA): TGTGCCAGCACCCGGACTGAGAACACCGGGGAGCTGTTTTTT.